The entry that follows covers one T cell receptor beta chain sequence. Its antigen is currently unknown. The V and J ends lost 1 base and 6 bases respectively, with 13 bases between them. CDR3 length: 15 residues. Germline values: CDR1 MNHEY, CDR2 SVGAGI. Primers: 60 Vbeta forward and 13 Jbeta reverse. Profiled with immunoSEQ multiplex PCR; TCRdb holds only in-frame clones, not every one. This sample has 170,000 or so clones, with 80% found just once. This entry comes from a study of cytomegalovirus exposure and HLA in healthy donors. Whole-study results and caveats: TCR beta V segments were, for the most part, productive about 87% or about 30% of the time in an earlier analysis.

Donors consisted of healthy bone marrow donors. The J gene is TRBJ2-1, the V gene TRBV6-5; D gene ambiguous. This clonotype was sampled from a man younger than 40 in good health and CMV-seropositive. Sequencing was carried out using PBMCs. CDR3 nucleotides: TGTGCCAGCAGTTACTACAGCCAGTTTGGCAATGAGCAGTTCTTC. Residues: CASSYYSQFGNEQFF.